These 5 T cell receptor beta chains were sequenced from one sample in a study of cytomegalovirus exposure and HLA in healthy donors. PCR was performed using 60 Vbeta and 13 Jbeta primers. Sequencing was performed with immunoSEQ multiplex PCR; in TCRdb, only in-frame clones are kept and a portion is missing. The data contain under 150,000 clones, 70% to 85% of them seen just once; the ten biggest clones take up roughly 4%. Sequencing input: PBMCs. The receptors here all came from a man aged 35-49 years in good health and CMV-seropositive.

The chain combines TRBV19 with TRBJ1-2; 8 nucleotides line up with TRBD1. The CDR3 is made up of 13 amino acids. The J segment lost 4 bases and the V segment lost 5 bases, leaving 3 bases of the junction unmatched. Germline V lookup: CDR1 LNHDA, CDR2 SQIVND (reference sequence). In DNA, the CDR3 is TGTGCCAGTAGTGACAGGGGAAGCTATGGCTACACCTTC. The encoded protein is CASSDRGSYGYTF.

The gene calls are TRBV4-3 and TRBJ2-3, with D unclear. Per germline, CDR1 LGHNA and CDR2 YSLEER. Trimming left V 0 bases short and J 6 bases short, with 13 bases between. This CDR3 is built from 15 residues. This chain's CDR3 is CASSQDRPGTDTQYF. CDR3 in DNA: TGCGCCAGCAGCCAAGATCGACCGGGTACGGATACGCAGTATTTT.

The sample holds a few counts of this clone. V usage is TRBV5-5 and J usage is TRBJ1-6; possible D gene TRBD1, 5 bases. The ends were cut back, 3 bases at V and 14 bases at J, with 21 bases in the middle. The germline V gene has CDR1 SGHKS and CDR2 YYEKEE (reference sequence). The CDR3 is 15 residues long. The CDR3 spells CASSSLDRGLSALHF. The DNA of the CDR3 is TGTGCCAGCAGCTCTTTGGATAGGGGACTCTCGGCCCTCCACTTT.

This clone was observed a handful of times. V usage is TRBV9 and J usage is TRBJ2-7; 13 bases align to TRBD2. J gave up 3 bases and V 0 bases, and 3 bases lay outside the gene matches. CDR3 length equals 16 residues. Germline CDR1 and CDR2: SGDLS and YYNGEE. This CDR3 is CASSVVGTSGIYEQYF. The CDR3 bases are TGTGCCAGCAGCGTAGTGGGGACTAGCGGGATCTACGAGCAGTACTTC. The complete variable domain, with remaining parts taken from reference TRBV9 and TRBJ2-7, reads DSGVTQTPKHLITATGQRVTLRCSPRSGDLSVYWYQQSLDQGLQFLIQYYNGEERAKGNILERFSAQQFPDLHSELNLSSLELGDSALYFCASSVVGTSGIYEQYFGPGTRLTVT.

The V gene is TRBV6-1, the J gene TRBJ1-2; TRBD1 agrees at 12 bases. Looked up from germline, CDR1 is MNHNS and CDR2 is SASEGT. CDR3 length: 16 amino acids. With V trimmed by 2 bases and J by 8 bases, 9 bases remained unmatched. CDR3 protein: CASSEMVGTGGIGYTF. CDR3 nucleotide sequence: TGTGCCAGCAGTGAAATGGTCGGGACAGGGGGCATCGGCTACACCTTC.